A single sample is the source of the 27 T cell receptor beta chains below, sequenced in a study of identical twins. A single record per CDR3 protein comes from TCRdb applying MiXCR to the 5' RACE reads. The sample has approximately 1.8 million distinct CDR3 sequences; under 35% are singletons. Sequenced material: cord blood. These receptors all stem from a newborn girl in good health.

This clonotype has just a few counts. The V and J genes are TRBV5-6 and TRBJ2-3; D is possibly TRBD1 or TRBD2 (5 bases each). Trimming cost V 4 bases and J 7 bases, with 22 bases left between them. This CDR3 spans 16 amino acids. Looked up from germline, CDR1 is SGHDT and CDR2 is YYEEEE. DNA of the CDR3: TGTGCCAGCAGCCCTACTCGGGGCCCCTTCAGGCATACGCAGTATTTT. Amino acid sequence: CASSPTRGPFRHTQYF.

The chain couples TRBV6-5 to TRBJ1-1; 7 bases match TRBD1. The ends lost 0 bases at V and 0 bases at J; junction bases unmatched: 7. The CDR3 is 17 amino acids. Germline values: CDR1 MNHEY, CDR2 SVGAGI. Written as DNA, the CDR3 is TGTGCCAGCAGTTACTCGGGTCTGGGACAGATGAACACTGAAGCTTTCTTT. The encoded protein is CASSYSGLGQMNTEAFF.

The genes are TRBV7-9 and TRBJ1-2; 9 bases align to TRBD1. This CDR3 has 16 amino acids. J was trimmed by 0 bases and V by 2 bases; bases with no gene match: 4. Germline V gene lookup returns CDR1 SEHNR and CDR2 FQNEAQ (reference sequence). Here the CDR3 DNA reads TGTGCCAGCAGCTTAAGGGGACAGGGACCTAACTATGGCTACACCTTC. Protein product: CASSLRGQGPNYGYTF.

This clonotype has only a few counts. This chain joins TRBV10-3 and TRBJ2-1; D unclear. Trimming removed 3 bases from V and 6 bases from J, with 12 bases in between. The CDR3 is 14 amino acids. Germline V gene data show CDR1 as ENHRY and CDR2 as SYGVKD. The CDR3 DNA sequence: TGTGCCATCAGTGACCCGGACCGCACCAATGAGCAGTTCTTC. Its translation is CAISDPDRTNEQFF.

CDR3 nucleotide sequence: TGTGCCAGCAGCGTAACCACTAGCCTCTCCTACAATGAGCAGTACTTC. Residues: CASSVTTSLSYNEQYF. The chain carries TRBV9 and TRBJ2-7; a possible D gene is TRBD2 (6 bases). This CDR3 spans 16 amino acids. CDR1 SGDLS and CDR2 YYNGEE come from the germline V gene. Trimming shortened V by 1 base and J by 7 bases, and 21 bases separated the two germline ends. Looking up the rest from reference TRBV9 and TRBJ2-7 gives the full variable domain: DSGVTQTPKHLITATGQRVTLRCSPRSGDLSVYWYQQSLDQGLQFLIQYYNGEERAKGNILERFSAQQFPDLHSELNLSSLELGDSALYFCASSVTTSLSYNEQYFGPGTRLTVT.

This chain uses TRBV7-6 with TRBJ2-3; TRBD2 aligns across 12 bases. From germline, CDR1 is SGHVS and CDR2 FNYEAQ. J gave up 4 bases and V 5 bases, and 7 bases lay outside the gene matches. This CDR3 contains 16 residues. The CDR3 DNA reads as TGTGCCAGCAGCATCACTAGCGGGGGGTCCGCAGATACGCAGTATTTT. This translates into CASSITSGGSADTQYF.

For the CDR3, the DNA is TGCAGCGTTGAAGATGGGTTGGGGTTCCCGGGAAAACTGTTTTTT. Translation: CSVEDGLGFPGKLFF. The rearrangement joins TRBV29-1 to TRBJ1-4; D is undetermined. The CDR3 totals 15 residues. Trimming stripped 0 bases from V and 10 bases from J, with 18 bases between. CDR1 is SQVTM, CDR2 ANQGSEA, per germline.

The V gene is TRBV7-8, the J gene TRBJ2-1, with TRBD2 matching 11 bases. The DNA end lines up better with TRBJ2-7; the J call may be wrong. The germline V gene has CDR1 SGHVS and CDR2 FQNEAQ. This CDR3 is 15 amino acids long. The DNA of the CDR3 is TGTGCCAGCAGCTTGACTAGCGGGAAATACAATGAGCAGTACTTC. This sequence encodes CASSLTSGKYNEQYF.

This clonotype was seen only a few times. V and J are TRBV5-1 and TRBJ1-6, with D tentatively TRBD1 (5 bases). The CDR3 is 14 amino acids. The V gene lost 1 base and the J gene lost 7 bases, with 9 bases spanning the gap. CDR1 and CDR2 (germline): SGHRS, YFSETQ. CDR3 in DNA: TGCGCCAGCAGCTTGCGGACAATCAATTCACCCCTCCACTTT. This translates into CASSLRTINSPLHF.

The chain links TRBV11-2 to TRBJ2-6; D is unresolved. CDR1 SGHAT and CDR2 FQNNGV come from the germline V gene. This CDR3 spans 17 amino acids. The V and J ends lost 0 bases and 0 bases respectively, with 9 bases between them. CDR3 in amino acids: CASSLDLGVSGANVLTF. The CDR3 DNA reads TGTGCCAGCAGCTTAGATCTTGGGGTCTCTGGGGCCAACGTCCTGACTTTC.

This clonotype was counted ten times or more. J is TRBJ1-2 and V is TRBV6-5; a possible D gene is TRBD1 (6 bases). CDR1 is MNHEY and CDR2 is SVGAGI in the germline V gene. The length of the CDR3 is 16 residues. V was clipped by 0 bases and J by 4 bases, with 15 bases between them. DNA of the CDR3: TGTGCCAGCAGTTACTCGAATCAGGGGCTTGGCTATGGCTACACCTTC. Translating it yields CASSYSNQGLGYGYTF.

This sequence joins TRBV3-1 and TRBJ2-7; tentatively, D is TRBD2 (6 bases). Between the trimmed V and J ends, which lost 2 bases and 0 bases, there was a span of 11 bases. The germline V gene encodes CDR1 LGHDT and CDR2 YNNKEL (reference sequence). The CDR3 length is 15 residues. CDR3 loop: CASSQQAGRSYEQYF. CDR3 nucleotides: TGTGCCAGCAGCCAACAAGCGGGCCGCTCCTACGAGCAGTACTTC.

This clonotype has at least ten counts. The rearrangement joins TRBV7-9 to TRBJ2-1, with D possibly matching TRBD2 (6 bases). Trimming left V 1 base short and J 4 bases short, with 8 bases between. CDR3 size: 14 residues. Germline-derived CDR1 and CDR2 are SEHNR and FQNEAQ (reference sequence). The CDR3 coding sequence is TGTGCCAGCAGCTTAGACGGGACTTACAATGAGCAGTTCTTC. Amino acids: CASSLDGTYNEQFF.

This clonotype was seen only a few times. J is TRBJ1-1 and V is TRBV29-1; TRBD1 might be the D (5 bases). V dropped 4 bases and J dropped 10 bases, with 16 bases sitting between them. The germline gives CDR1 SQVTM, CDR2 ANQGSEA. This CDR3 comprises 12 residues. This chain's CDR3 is CSVGQGSWGAFF. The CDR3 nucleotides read TGCAGCGTTGGGCAGGGTAGTTGGGGAGCTTTCTTT. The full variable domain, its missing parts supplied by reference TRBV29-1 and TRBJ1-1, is SAVISQKPSRDICQRGTSLTIQCQVDSQVTMMFWYRQQPGQSLTLIATANQGSEATYESGFVIDKFPISRPNLTFSTLTVSNMSPEDSSIYLCSVGQGSWGAFFGQGTRLTVV.

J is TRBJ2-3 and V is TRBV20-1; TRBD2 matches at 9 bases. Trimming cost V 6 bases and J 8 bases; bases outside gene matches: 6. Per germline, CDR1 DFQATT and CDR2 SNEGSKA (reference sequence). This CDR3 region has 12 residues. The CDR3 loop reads CSALAGDATQYF. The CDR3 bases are TGCAGTGCCTTAGCGGGAGACGCTACGCAGTATTTT.

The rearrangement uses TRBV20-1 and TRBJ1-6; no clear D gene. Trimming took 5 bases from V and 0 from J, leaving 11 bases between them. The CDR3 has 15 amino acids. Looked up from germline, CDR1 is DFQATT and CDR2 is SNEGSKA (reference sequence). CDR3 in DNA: TGCAGTGCTCAGTTCGGTAGCTCCTATAATTCACCCCTCCACTTT. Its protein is CSAQFGSSYNSPLHF.

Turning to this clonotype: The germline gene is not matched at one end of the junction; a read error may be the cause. The CDR3 sequence: CASRQGAYQETLYF. In DNA, the CDR3 is TGTGCCTCTCGACAGGGGGCCTACCAAGAGACCCTGTACTTC. This chain joins TRBV19 and TRBJ2-5, with 10 bases lining up with TRBD1. Germline CDR1 is LNHDA and CDR2 is SQIVND (reference sequence). This CDR3 has 14 amino acids.

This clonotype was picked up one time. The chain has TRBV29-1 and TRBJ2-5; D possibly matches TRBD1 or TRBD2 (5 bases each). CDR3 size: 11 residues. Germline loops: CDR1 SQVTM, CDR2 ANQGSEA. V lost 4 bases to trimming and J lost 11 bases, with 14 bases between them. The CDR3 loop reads CSVAPLGEQYF. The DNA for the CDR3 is TGCAGCGTTGCCCCGTTGGGGGAGCAGTACTTC.

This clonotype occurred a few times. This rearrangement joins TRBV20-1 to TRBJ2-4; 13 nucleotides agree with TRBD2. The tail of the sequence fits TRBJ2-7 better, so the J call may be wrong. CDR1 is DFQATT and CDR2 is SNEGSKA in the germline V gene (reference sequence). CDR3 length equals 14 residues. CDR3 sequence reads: CSADRLAGGHEQYF. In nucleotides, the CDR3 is TGCAGTGCCGATCGACTAGCGGGGGGACACGAGCAGTACTTC.

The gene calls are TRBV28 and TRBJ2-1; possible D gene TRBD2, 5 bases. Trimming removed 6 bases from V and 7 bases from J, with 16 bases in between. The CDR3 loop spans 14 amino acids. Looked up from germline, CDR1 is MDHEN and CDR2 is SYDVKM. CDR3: CASREEPGYNEQFF. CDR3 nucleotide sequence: TGTGCCAGCAGGGAGGAACCGGGTTATAATGAGCAGTTCTTC. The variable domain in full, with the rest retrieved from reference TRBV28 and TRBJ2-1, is DVKVTQSSRYLVKRTGEKVFLECVQDMDHENMFWYRQDPGLGLRLIYFSYDVKMKEKGDIPEGYSVSREKKERFSLILESASTNQTSMYLCASREEPGYNEQFFGPGTRLTVL.

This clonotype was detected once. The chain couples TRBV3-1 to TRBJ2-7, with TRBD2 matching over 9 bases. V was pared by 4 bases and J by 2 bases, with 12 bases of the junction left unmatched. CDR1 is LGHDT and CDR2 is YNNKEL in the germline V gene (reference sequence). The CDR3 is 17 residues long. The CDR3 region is CASSPGTSLTRTYEQYF. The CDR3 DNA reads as TGTGCCAGCAGCCCCGGGACTAGCCTCACCCGAACCTACGAGCAGTACTTC.

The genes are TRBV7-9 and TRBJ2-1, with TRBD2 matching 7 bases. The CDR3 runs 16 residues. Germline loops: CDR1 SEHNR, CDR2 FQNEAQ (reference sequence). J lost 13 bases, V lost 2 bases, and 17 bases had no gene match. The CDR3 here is CASSLYGGYTQETQFF. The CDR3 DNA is TGTGCCAGCAGCTTATACGGGGGGTACACCCAAGAGACCCAGTTCTTC.

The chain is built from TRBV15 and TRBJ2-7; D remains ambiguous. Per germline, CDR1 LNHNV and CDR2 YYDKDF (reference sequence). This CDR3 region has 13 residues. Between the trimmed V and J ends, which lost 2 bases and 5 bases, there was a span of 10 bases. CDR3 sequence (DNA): TGTGCCACCAGCAGATATCCCCCCAACGAGCAGTACTTC. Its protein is CATSRYPPNEQYF. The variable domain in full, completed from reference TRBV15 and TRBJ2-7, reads DAMVIQNPRYQVTQFGKPVTLSCSQTLNHNVMYWYQQKSSQAPKLLFHYYDKDFNNEADTPDNFQSRRPNTSFCFLDIRSPGLGDTAMYLCATSRYPPNEQYFGPGTRLTVT.

This CDR3 reads CASSFGLLAGGPNTDTQYF. CDR3 nucleotide sequence: TGTGCCAGCAGCTTTGGGCTACTAGCGGGAGGGCCGAACACAGATACGCAGTATTTT. This chain uses TRBV7-2 with TRBJ2-3; 13 bases are a match to TRBD2. The CDR3 runs to 19 residues. Germline CDR1 reads SGHTA; CDR2 reads FQGNSA. Trimming at V came to 3 bases and at J to 2 bases, leaving 11 bases not matched to a gene.

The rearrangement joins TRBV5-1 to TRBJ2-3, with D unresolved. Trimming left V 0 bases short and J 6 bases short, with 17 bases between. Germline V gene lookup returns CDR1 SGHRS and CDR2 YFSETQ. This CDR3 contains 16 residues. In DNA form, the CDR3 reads TGCGCCAGCAGCTTGGGGGCGCGCGCCGGCGAGGATACGCAGTATTTT. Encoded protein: CASSLGARAGEDTQYF.

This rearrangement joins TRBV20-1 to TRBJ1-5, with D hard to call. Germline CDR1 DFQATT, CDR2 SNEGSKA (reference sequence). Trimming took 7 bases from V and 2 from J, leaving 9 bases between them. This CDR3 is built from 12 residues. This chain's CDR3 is CSGTGGNQPQHF. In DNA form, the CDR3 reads TGCAGTGGAACCGGGGGCAATCAGCCCCAGCATTTT.

CDR3 nucleotide sequence: TGTGCCAGCAGCTTACGTTTGGGGACTAGCCTCCTTGCTAACACAGATACGCAGTATTTT. Its protein is CASSLRLGTSLLANTDTQYF. The V call is TRBV7-2, the J call TRBJ2-3; 9 nucleotides agree with TRBD2. Trimming cost V 2 bases and J 2 bases; bases outside gene matches: 17. The CDR3 consists of 20 residues. Per germline, CDR1 SGHTA and CDR2 FQGNSA.